These 5 T cell receptor beta chains share one sample of origin, sequenced in a study of blood T cell repertoires in COVID-19. Profiled with immunoSEQ multiplex PCR; TCRdb holds only in-frame clones, not every one. There are over 95,000 clones in the sample; approximately 89% occur only once, and roughly 5% lies in the top ten. Sequences were obtained from peripheral blood. The receptors here all came from an older woman with COVID-19, enrolled during active disease.

The chain links TRBV5-4 to TRBJ2-3; D is possibly TRBD2 (5 bases). Germline CDR1 is SGHNT and CDR2 is YYREEE (reference sequence). V was trimmed by 0 bases and J by 4 bases, leaving 9 bases between them. This CDR3 contains 14 residues. The DNA for the CDR3 is TGTGCCAGCAGCTTGGGGGGAGAGTCAGATACGCAGTATTTT. It codes for CASSLGGESDTQYF.

This clone was detected only once. J is TRBJ2-2 and V is TRBV2, with 12 nucleotides matching TRBD2. The CDR3 covers 16 residues. With V trimmed by 7 bases and J by 6 bases, 9 bases remained unmatched. Per germline, CDR1 SNHLY and CDR2 FYNNEI. The DNA for the CDR3 is TGTGCCAGCAACCCGACTAGCGGGGGCTCGCCCGGGGAGCTGTTTTTT. It is translated as CASNPTSGGSPGELFF.

J is TRBJ1-2 and V is TRBV7-2; 7 positions match TRBD1. Germline assignment: CDR1 SGHTA and CDR2 FQGNSA. The CDR3 is 14 amino acids. The V and J ends lost 3 bases and 3 bases, in that order; junction bases with no gene match: 4. The CDR3 sequence: CASSLNTGDYGYTF. CDR3 DNA: TGTGCCAGCAGCTTGAATACAGGGGACTATGGCTACACCTTC. The full variable domain, rest sourced from reference TRBV7-2 and TRBJ1-2, is GAGVSQSPSNKVTEKGKDVELRCDPISGHTALYWYRQSLGQGLEFLIYFQGNSAPDKSGLPSDRFSAERTGGSVSTLTIQRTQQEDSAVYLCASSLNTGDYGYTFGSGTRLTVV.

V usage is TRBV6-6 and J usage is TRBJ1-4; TRBD1 might be the D (6 bases). CDR3 length: 14 amino acids. In germline, CDR1 is MNHNY, CDR2 SVGAGI (reference sequence). Trimming cost V 0 bases and J 5 bases, with 7 bases left between them. CDR3 sequence reads: CASSYSTGNEKLFF. CDR3 DNA sequence: TGTGCCAGCAGTTACTCGACAGGCAATGAAAAACTGTTTTTT.

The chain recombines TRBV18 with TRBJ1-4, with TRBD1 as a possible D gene (5 bases). Trimming left V 7 bases short and J 0 bases short, with 9 bases between. CDR1 is KGHSH and CDR2 is LQKENI in the germline V gene. The CDR3 covers 14 residues. The CDR3 region is CASLATATNEKLFF. CDR3 DNA: TGTGCCAGCTTGGCGACAGCAACTAATGAAAAACTGTTTTTT.